Shown below are 5 T cell receptor beta chains from a single sample sequenced in a study of T cells in Graves' hyperthyroidism and ophthalmopathy. RNA transcripts provided the source from which TCR beta CDR3 regions were amplified. During a first-round RT-PCR of the TCR CDR3, the HTBI primer set was used. TCRdb re-called the multiplex PCR reads with MiXCR, one entry per CDR3 protein. The profile shows about 740,000 distinct CDR3 sequences, 14% of them singletons. The sample comprised blood. The receptors were sampled from a woman younger than 30 with Graves' hyperthyroidism.

This clonotype was seen ten or more times. The chain joins TRBV6-1 to TRBJ2-7; 14 bases line up with TRBD2. CDR1 and CDR2 (germline): MNHNS, SASEGT. The CDR3 has 16 amino acids. V trimming: 6 bases; J trimming: 4 bases; junction bases outside the gene matches: 8. The CDR3 nucleotides read TGTGCCAGCAGCCCCAGGGGACTAGCGGGAGATTACGAGCAGTACTTC. It specifies CASSPRGLAGDYEQYF.

The table lists this clonotype with many counts. This sequence joins TRBV29-1 and TRBJ2-5; 8 positions match TRBD2. The CDR3 sequence is 14 residues long. Trimming at V came to 8 bases and at J to 4 bases, leaving 12 bases not matched to a gene. Germline V gene data show CDR1 as SQVTM and CDR2 as ANQGSEA. The CDR3 nucleotides read TGCAGCCTAATACTGGCGGGAGGTCCAGAGACCCAGTACTTC. Translated, it gives CSLILAGGPETQYF.

This clonotype was seen ten or more times. The genes are TRBV24-1 and TRBJ2-5, with TRBD2 as a possible D gene (5 bases). The ends were cut back, 3 bases at V and 5 bases at J, with 12 bases in the middle. CDR3 length equals 14 residues. The germline CDR1 and CDR2 sequences are KGHDR and SFDVKD. The CDR3: CATSDTGRRETQYF. The CDR3 coding sequence is TGTGCCACCAGTGATACGGGAAGGAGGGAGACCCAGTACTTC.

In this sample, this clonotype turned up a few times. The rearrangement links TRBV6-1 to TRBJ2-1; 11 bases fit TRBD2. V lost 2 bases and J lost 1; bases outside the gene matches: 13. CDR3 size: 20 residues. Looked up from germline, CDR1 is MNHNS and CDR2 is SASEGT. CDR3 DNA: TGTGCCAGCAGTGAAACCCTAGCGGGAGGAGGAAAAAATTCCTACAATGAGCAGTTCTTC. Translating gives CASSETLAGGGKNSYNEQFF.

The chain has TRBV30 and TRBJ1-1, with D perhaps TRBD1 (6 bases). Germline V gene data show CDR1 as GTSNPN and CDR2 as SVGIG (reference sequence). Trimming removed 3 bases at V and 12 bases at J, with 20 bases between. The CDR3 is made up of 13 amino acids. CDR3 sequence reads: CAWRHRERAATFF. The DNA of the CDR3 is TGTGCCTGGAGGCACAGGGAAAGGGCTGCGACTTTCTTT.